These T cell receptor beta chains were read from a single sample in a study of PD-1 blockade in classical Hodgkin lymphoma. Assay: immunoSEQ multiplex PCR; the TCRdb copy retains only in-frame clones and omits some. The sample yields just under 30,000 clones, just over 70% seen once. Sequenced material: peripheral blood mononuclear cells (PBMCs), taken before the second cycle of nivolumab. The origin of the receptors is a human donor with classical Hodgkin lymphoma. The CDR3 runs from the conserved cysteine through the conserved F or W. D genes are given only for firm matches. Clone size is stated in some rows and not others, as once, few, many or a class when expanded.

clone_size | d_call | j_call | v_call | cdr3_aa | cdr3_nt
. | . | TRBJ1-6 | TRBV28 | CASGGGSYNSPLHF | TGTGCCAGTGGAGGGGGATCCTATAATTCACCCCTCCACTTT
. | TRBD2 | TRBJ2-7 | TRBV10-2 | CASSERGAYEQYF | TGCGCCAGCAGTGAGCGGGGGGCCTACGAGCAGTACTTC
. | . | TRBJ1-1 | TRBV19 | CASRINMDTEAFF | TGTGCCAGTAGGATAAACATGGACACTGAAGCTTTCTTT
. | TRBD2 | TRBJ2-2 | TRBV18 | CASSPGRTSGTGELFF | TGTGCCAGCTCACCTGGTAGGACTAGCGGGACCGGGGAGCTGTTTTTT
. | . | TRBJ1-1 | TRBV7-9 | CASSLVALKDEAFF | TGTGCCAGCAGCTTAGTCGCGCTAAAGGACGAAGCTTTCTTT
once | . | TRBJ2-3 | TRBV19 | CASSNLLADTQYF | TGTGCCAGTAGTAATCTTTTGGCAGATACGCAGTATTTT
. | TRBD1 | TRBJ1-1 | TRBV27 | CASSITGGVSPEAFF | TGTGCCAGCAGCATCACAGGGGGCGTTAGTCCTGAAGCTTTCTTT
. | . | TRBJ2-7 | TRBV2 | CASRGGFYEQYF | TGTGCCAGCAGGGGGGGTTTCTACGAGCAGTACTTC
few | . | TRBJ1-4 | TRBV5-1 | CASSEAGTSDEKLFF | TGCGCCAGCAGCGAAGCCGGGACAAGCGATGAAAAACTGTTTTTT
. | . | TRBJ2-7 | TRBV2 | CASSAFEQYF | TGTGCCAGCAGTGCGTTCGAGCAGTACTTC
. | . | TRBJ2-3 | TRBV7-3 | CASSFFAGNADTQYF | TGTGCCAGCAGCTTCTTCGCAGGGAACGCGGATACGCAGTATTTT
. | . | TRBJ1-1 | TRBV7-2 | CASSPRTENTEAFF | TGTGCCAGCAGCCCCCGGACCGAGAACACTGAAGCTTTCTTT
few | . | TRBJ1-5 | TRBV6-1 | CASESSAYSNQPQHF | TGTGCCAGCGAGTCCTCCGCTTATAGCAATCAGCCCCAGCATTTT
. | TRBD1 | TRBJ2-5 | TRBV7-2 | CASSWWDREYGTQYF | TGTGCCAGCAGCTGGTGGGACAGGGAATACGGGACCCAGTACTTC
. | TRBD1 | TRBJ1-4 | TRBV7-9 | CASSLAGGNEKLFF | TGTGCCAGCAGCTTAGCAGGGGGCAATGAAAAACTGTTTTTT
. | . | TRBJ2-7 | TRBV10-1 | CASRPRGPSSYEQYF | TGCGCCAGCAGACCTAGGGGCCCCAGCTCCTACGAGCAGTACTTC
few | . | TRBJ1-5 | TRBV19 | CASSLTYNQPQHF | TGTGCCAGTTCCTTAACGTACAATCAGCCCCAGCATTTT